This T cell receptor beta chain was found in a study of blood T cell repertoires in COVID-19. Generated by immunoSEQ multiplex PCR, the TCRdb table keeps only in-frame clones and is missing some. Of 140,000 or so clones in the sample, 70% to 80% were seen once. The CDR3 runs to 16 residues. Trimming cost V 0 bases and J 8 bases, with 15 bases left between them. CDR1 SGHDT and CDR2 YYEEEE come from the germline V gene. Input material: peripheral blood. This receptor was taken from a woman between 65 and 79 years old with COVID-19, enrolled during active disease. The chain carries TRBV5-6 and TRBJ1-6, with a weak D call TRBD1 (5 bases). The DNA for the CDR3 is TGTGCCAGCAGCTTGGAGGGGCTCCTACAACATTCACCCCTCCACTTT. It yields the protein CASSLEGLLQHSPLHF.